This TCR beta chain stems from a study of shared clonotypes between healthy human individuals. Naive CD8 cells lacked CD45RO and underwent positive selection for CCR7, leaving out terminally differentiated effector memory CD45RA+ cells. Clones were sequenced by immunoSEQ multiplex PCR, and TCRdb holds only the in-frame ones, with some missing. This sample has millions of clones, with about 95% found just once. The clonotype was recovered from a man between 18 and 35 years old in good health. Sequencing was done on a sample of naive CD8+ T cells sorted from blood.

The CDR3: CASGGDRSYNEQFF. CDR3 DNA: TGTGCCAGCGGCGGGGATCGCTCCTACAATGAGCAGTTCTTC. The chain is built from TRBV13 and TRBJ2-1; the D gene is possibly TRBD2 (6 bases). The germline V and J ends were trimmed by 8 bases and 0 bases, with 11 bases remaining between them. This CDR3 contains 14 residues. Per germline, CDR1 PRHDT and CDR2 FYEKMQ (reference sequence).